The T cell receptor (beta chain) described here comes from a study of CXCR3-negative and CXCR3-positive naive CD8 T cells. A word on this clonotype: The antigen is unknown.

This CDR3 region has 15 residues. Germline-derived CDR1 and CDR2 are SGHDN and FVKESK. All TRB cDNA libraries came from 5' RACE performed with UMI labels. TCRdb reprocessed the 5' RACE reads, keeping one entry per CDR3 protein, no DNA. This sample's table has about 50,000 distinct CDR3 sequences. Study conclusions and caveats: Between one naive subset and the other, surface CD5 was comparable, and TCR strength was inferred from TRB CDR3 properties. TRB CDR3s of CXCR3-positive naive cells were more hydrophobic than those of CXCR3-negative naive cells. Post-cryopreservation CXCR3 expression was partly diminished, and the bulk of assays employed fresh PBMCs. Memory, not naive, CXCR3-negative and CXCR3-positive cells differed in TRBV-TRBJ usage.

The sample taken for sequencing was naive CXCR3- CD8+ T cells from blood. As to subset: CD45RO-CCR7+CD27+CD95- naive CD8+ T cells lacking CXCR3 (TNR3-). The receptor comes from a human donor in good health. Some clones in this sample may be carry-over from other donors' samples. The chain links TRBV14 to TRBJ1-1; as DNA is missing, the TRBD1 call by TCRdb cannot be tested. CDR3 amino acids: CASRERGSINTEAFF.